Listed below are T cell receptor beta chains from one sample, sequenced in a study of CD8+ T cells in alopecia areata. Sequencing was performed with immunoSEQ multiplex PCR; in TCRdb, only in-frame clones are kept and a portion is missing. This table holds fewer than 110,000 clones, 86% found once. The source was CD8+ T cells sorted from blood, collected at roughly week 30, from a patient treated with tofacitinib. Receptors were obtained from a human donor with alopecia areata. The CDR3 runs from the conserved cysteine through the conserved F or W. Fields, in order: CDR3 length, J gene, V gene, CDR3 protein.

len: 12
j_gene: TRBJ1-2
v_gene: TRBV29-1
CDR3aa: CSVETGSYGYTF

len: 14
j_gene: TRBJ2-6
v_gene: TRBV7-9
CDR3aa: CWGGTSSGANVLTF

len: 12
j_gene: TRBJ2-7
v_gene: TRBV30
CDR3aa: CAWSVHGYEQYF

len: 14
j_gene: TRBJ2-7
v_gene: TRBV30
CDR3aa: CAWSSGPTTGEQYF

len: 15
j_gene: TRBJ1-6
v_gene: TRBV30
CDR3aa: CAWSDWTEDNSPLHF

len: 16
j_gene: TRBJ2-1
v_gene: TRBV18
CDR3aa: CASSPPGVPTHNEQFF

len: 14
j_gene: TRBJ2-7
v_gene: TRBV10-3
CDR3aa: CAISPGQGAYEQYF

len: 17
j_gene: TRBJ1-2
v_gene: TRBV27
CDR3aa: CASSLTRNRVDNYGYTF

len: 15
j_gene: TRBJ2-5
v_gene: TRBV7-6
CDR3aa: CASSPSYGPQETQYF

len: 14
j_gene: TRBJ2-2
v_gene: TRBV6-4
CDR3aa: CASSPDSEGRELFF

len: 12
j_gene: TRBJ2-7
v_gene: TRBV7-9
CDR3aa: CASSFTAYEQYF

len: 12
j_gene: TRBJ2-7
v_gene: TRBV5-1
CDR3aa: CASSVDSYEQYF

len: 13
j_gene: TRBJ2-3
v_gene: TRBV29-1
CDR3aa: CSVGAGGTDTQYF

len: 16
j_gene: TRBJ2-2
v_gene: TRBV14
CDR3aa: CASSQWDSITPGELFF

len: 18
j_gene: TRBJ1-2
v_gene: TRBV2
CDR3aa: CASPWRVRTGGANYGYTF

len: 15
j_gene: TRBJ1-3
v_gene: TRBV6-5
CDR3aa: CASSYSFRTGNTIYF

len: 14
j_gene: TRBJ2-1
v_gene: TRBV27
CDR3aa: CASSARDRGHEQFF

len: 12
j_gene: TRBJ2-7
v_gene: TRBV5-4
CDR3aa: CASSFGHNEQYF

len: 13
j_gene: TRBJ2-5
v_gene: TRBV29-1
CDR3aa: CSVEVGPLETQYF

len: 14
j_gene: TRBJ1-4
v_gene: TRBV30
CDR3aa: CAWSVVDLGEKLFF

len: 17
j_gene: TRBJ2-6
v_gene: TRBV4-1
CDR3aa: CASSQDLRGAGANVLTF

len: 17
j_gene: TRBJ2-3
v_gene: TRBV7-6
CDR3aa: CASSLRASKSITDTQYF

len: 15
j_gene: TRBJ2-7
v_gene: TRBV7-8
CDR3aa: CASSLESGVSDEQYF

len: 14
j_gene: TRBJ2-7
v_gene: TRBV19
CDR3aa: CASSMAAGVYEQYF

len: 14
j_gene: TRBJ2-3
v_gene: TRBV27
CDR3aa: CASSLTANRDTQYF

len: 14
j_gene: TRBJ2-5
v_gene: TRBV29-1
CDR3aa: CSVELAGEGETQYF

len: 15
j_gene: TRBJ1-1
v_gene: TRBV11-2
CDR3aa: CASSLGQGLYTEAFF

len: 14
j_gene: TRBJ2-1
v_gene: TRBV30
CDR3aa: CAWRVAGDYNEQFF

len: 14
j_gene: TRBJ2-5
v_gene: TRBV13
CDR3aa: CASSLGTYQETQYF

len: 14
j_gene: TRBJ2-1
v_gene: TRBV11-3
CDR3aa: CASSLEPATGEQFF

len: 11
j_gene: TRBJ1-1
v_gene: TRBV9
CDR3aa: CASTSGTEAFF

len: 10
j_gene: TRBJ2-7
v_gene: TRBV29-1
CDR3aa: CSVDLGEQYF

len: 14
j_gene: TRBJ2-5
v_gene: TRBV5-4
CDR3aa: CASSLEEYSETQYF

len: 14
j_gene: TRBJ2-7
v_gene: TRBV7-9
CDR3aa: CASSLQDRGNEQYF

len: 15
j_gene: TRBJ2-1
v_gene: TRBV11-2
CDR3aa: CASSLDGNSYNEQFF

len: 16
j_gene: TRBJ2-7
v_gene: TRBV4-1
CDR3aa: CASSQDRDGTPYEQYF

len: 20
j_gene: TRBJ2-2
v_gene: TRBV30
CDR3aa: CAWSVLLIGVAGGPSGELFF

len: 12
j_gene: TRBJ2-1
v_gene: TRBV9
CDR3aa: CASSPVENEQFF

len: 16
j_gene: TRBJ2-1
v_gene: TRBV29-1
CDR3aa: CSVLTITHLTHNEQFF

len: 13
j_gene: TRBJ2-3
v_gene: TRBV29-1
CDR3aa: CSALGGDTDTQYF

len: 16
j_gene: TRBJ1-4
v_gene: TRBV7-6
CDR3aa: CASSLAPGPSNEKLFF

len: 15
j_gene: TRBJ1-4
v_gene: TRBV4-1
CDR3aa: CASSQGTGGSEKLFF

len: 14
j_gene: TRBJ2-7
v_gene: TRBV11-2
CDR3aa: CASSQTTGLYEQYF

len: 13
j_gene: TRBJ2-7
v_gene: TRBV6-6
CDR3aa: CASSYHRHEGQYF

len: 14
j_gene: TRBJ2-7
v_gene: TRBV14
CDR3aa: CASSLGTPAYEQYF

len: 13
j_gene: TRBJ2-7
v_gene: TRBV7-9
CDR3aa: CASSLLASYEQYF

len: 19
j_gene: TRBJ2-1
v_gene: TRBV7-3
CDR3aa: CASSLIILSSTQGNNEQFF

len: 14
j_gene: TRBJ2-3
v_gene: TRBV5-6
CDR3aa: CASSGGQVTDTQYF

len: 13
j_gene: TRBJ2-1
v_gene: TRBV14
CDR3aa: CASSQDRGSGQFF

len: 17
j_gene: TRBJ2-3
v_gene: TRBV6-4
CDR3aa: CASSDGGLAGGPDTQYF

len: 14
j_gene: TRBJ1-5
v_gene: TRBV27
CDR3aa: CASSLRQGNQPQHF

len: 17
j_gene: TRBJ2-3
v_gene: TRBV5-4
CDR3aa: CASSSLQGILDTDTQYF

len: 16
j_gene: TRBJ2-1
v_gene: TRBV2
CDR3aa: CASSPRLAGGYNEQFF

len: 16
j_gene: TRBJ2-2
v_gene: TRBV9
CDR3aa: CASSVVERGWAGELFF

len: 15
j_gene: TRBJ2-7
v_gene: TRBV27
CDR3aa: CASRHNQGPPYEQYF

len: 15
j_gene: TRBJ2-1
v_gene: TRBV7-9
CDR3aa: CASSLPTSGNNEQFF

len: 15
j_gene: TRBJ2-7
v_gene: TRBV5-1
CDR3aa: CASSLDGSLSYEQYF

len: 17
j_gene: TRBJ2-2
v_gene: TRBV19
CDR3aa: CASRRADRGLNTGELFF

len: 12
j_gene: TRBJ2-3
v_gene: TRBV2
CDR3aa: CASREGPDTQYF

len: 15
j_gene: TRBJ1-4
v_gene: TRBV27
CDR3aa: CASSLSPVVEEKLFF